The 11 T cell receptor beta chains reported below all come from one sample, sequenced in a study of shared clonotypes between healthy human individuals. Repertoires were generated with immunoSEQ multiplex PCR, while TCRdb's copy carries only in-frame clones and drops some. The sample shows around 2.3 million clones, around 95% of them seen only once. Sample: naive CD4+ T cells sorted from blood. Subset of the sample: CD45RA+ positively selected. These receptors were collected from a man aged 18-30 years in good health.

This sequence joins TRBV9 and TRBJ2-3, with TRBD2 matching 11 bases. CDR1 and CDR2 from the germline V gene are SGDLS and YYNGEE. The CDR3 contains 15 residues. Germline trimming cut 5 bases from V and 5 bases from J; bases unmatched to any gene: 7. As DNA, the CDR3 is TGTGCCAGCAGTCTTAGCGGGGGGGCCATAGATACGCAGTATTTT. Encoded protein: CASSLSGGAIDTQYF.

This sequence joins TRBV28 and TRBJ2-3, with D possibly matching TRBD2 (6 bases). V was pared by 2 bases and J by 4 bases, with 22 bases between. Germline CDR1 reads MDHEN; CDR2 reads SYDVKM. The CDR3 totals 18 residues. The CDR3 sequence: CASSLGAGRTPKADTQYF. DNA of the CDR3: TGTGCCAGCAGTTTAGGGGCGGGGCGAACCCCGAAGGCAGATACGCAGTATTTT.

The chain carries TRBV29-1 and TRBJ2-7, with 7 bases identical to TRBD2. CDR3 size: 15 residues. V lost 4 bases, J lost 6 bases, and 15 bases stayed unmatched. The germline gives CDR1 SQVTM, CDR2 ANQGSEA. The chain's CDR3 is CSVGPPGGGSTEQYF. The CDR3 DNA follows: TGCAGCGTTGGCCCACCCGGCGGGGGTTCCACCGAGCAGTACTTC.

As DNA, the CDR3 is TGCGCCAGCAGCTTGGAAGGGCTAGCGGGAGCCAACTCCTACAATGAGCAGTTCTTC. It encodes CASSLEGLAGANSYNEQFF. The chain recombines TRBV5-1 with TRBJ2-1, with 10 bases aligning to TRBD2. Germline V CDR1 and CDR2: SGHRS, YFSETQ. This CDR3 comprises 19 residues. J gave up 0 bases and V 0 bases, and 9 bases lay outside the gene matches.

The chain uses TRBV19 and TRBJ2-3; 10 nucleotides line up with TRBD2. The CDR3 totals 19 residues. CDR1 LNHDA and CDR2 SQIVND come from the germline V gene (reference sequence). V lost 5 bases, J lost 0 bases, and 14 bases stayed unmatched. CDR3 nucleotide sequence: TGTGCCAGTAGTCCCAGACGGGGACTAGCGTCGACTAGCACAGATACGCAGTATTTT. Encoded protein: CASSPRRGLASTSTDTQYF.

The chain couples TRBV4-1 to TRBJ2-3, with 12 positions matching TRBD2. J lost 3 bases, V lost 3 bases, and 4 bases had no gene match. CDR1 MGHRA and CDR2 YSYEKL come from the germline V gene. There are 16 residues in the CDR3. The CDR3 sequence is CASSHFLAGGTDTQYF. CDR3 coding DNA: TGCGCCAGCAGCCACTTCCTAGCGGGGGGGACAGATACGCAGTATTTT.

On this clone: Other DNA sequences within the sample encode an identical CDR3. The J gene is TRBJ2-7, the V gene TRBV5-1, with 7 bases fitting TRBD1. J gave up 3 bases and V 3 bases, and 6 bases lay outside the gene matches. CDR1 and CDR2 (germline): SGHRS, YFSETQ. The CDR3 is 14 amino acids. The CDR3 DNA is TGCGCCAGCAGCTCGAACCCAGGGGGCTACGAGCAGTACTTC. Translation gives CASSSNPGGYEQYF.

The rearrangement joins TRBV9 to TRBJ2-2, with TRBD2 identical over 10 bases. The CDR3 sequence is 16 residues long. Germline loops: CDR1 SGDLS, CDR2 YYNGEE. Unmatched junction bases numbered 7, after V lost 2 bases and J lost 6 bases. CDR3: CASSVTSGAWSGELFF. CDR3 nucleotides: TGTGCCAGCAGCGTTACTAGCGGGGCGTGGTCCGGGGAGCTGTTTTTT.

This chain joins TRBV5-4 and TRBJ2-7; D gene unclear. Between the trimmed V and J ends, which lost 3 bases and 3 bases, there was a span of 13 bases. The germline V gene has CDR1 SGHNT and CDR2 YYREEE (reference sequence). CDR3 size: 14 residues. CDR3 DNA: TGTGCCAGCAGCTCCCGGACCCAGATCTACGAGCAGTACTTC. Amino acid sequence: CASSSRTQIYEQYF.

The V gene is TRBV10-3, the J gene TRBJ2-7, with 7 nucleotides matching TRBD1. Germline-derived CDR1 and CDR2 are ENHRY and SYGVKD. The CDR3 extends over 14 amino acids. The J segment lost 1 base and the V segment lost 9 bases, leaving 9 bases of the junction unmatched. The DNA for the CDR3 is TGTGCCATGAGCGACAGGGCCCAATCCTACGAGCAGTACTTC. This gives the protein CAMSDRAQSYEQYF.

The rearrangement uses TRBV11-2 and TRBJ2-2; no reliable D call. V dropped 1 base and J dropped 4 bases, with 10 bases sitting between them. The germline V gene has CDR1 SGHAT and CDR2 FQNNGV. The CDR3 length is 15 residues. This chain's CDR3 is CASSLGLGSTGELFF. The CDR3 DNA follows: TGTGCCAGCAGCTTAGGCCTGGGAAGCACCGGGGAGCTGTTTTTT.